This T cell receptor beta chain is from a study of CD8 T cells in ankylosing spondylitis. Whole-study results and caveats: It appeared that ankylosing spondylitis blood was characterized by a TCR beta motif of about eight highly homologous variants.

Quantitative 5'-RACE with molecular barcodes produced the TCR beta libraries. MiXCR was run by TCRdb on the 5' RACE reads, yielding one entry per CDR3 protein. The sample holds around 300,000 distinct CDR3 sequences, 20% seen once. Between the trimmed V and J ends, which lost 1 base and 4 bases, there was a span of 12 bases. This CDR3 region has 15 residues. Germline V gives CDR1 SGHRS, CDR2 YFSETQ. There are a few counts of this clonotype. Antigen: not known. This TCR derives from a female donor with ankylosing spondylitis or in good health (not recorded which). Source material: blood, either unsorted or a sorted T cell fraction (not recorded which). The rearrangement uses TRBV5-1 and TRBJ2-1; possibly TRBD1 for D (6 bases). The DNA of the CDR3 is TGCGCCAGCAGCTTGAGGACAGAATCTTACAATGAGCAGTTCTTC. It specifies CASSLRTESYNEQFF.